The next 29 T cell receptor beta chains were all read from a single sample in a study of shared clonotypes between healthy human individuals. The assay was immunoSEQ multiplex PCR, and TCRdb's table has in-frame clones only and misses some. The data contain around 580,000 clones, more than 95% of them singletons. CD45RO negativity and positive selection for CCR7 defined naive CD8 cells, a population that excluded terminally differentiated effector memory CD45RA+ cells. The specimen sequenced was naive CD8+ T cells sorted from blood. The receptors shown here come from a man aged 25 to 40 in good health.

The chain has TRBV7-9 and TRBJ1-1, with D unclear. Trimming removed 1 base at V and 5 bases at J, with 11 bases between. The CDR3 loop spans 14 amino acids. Per germline, CDR1 SEHNR and CDR2 FQNEAQ (reference sequence). CDR3 sequence (DNA): TGTGCCAGCAGCTTAGAAGAGGTGAGGACTGAAGCTTTCTTT. Amino acids: CASSLEEVRTEAFF.

The J gene is TRBJ2-7, the V gene TRBV27, with D perhaps assigned TRBD1 or TRBD2 (5 bases each). V gave up 5 bases and J gave up 4 bases, with 15 bases separating them. This CDR3 has 14 residues. Germline V CDR1 and CDR2: MNHEY, SMNVEV (reference sequence). The CDR3 sequence is CASSPRDGTYEQYF. The CDR3 DNA sequence: TGTGCCAGCAGTCCCCGGGACGGAACTTACGAGCAGTACTTC.

V usage is TRBV5-6 and J usage is TRBJ2-5; 8 bases are a match to TRBD1. From germline, CDR1 is SGHDT and CDR2 YYEEEE. The CDR3 contains 16 residues. J lost 4 bases, V lost 4 bases, and 12 bases had no gene match. The CDR3 here is CASSPGWAGGAETQYF. The CDR3 DNA follows: TGTGCCAGCAGCCCGGGTTGGGCAGGGGGCGCAGAGACCCAGTACTTC.

V usage is TRBV7-9 and J usage is TRBJ2-7, with TRBD1 matching over 8 bases. The J segment lost 2 bases and the V segment lost 4 bases, leaving 10 bases of the junction unmatched. Germline CDR1 reads SEHNR; CDR2 reads FQNEAQ (reference sequence). This CDR3 is built from 16 residues. The CDR3: CASSWFQDRATYEQYF. In DNA, the CDR3 is TGTGCCAGCAGCTGGTTCCAGGACAGGGCGACCTACGAGCAGTACTTC.

In its sample, this clone was seen once. V is TRBV5-3 and J is TRBJ2-7, with a possible D match to TRBD1 (5 bases). TRBV5-3 is an open reading frame, and its role is uncertain. The V end was cut by 8 bases, the J end by 5 bases, with 14 bases between. The CDR3 is 12 amino acids. The CDR3 reads CARPLRANEQYF. Here the CDR3 DNA reads TGTGCCAGGCCCCTCAGGGCGAACGAGCAGTACTTC.

This chain uses TRBV27 with TRBJ2-7; D is ambiguous. CDR3 length: 13 amino acids. The V gene lost 4 bases and the J gene lost 7 bases, with 14 bases spanning the gap. Germline V gene data show CDR1 as MNHEY and CDR2 as SMNVEV (reference sequence). In DNA form, the CDR3 reads TGTGCCAGCAGTTCCAGTAGTCCGAGAGAGCAGTACTTC. Its translation: CASSSSSPREQYF.

The rearrangement joins TRBV5-1 to TRBJ1-4; D remains unclear. This CDR3 has 15 amino acids. V lost 2 bases and J 0 bases, leaving 8 bases between the germline ends. Germline CDR1 reads SGHRS; CDR2 reads YFSETQ. CDR3 sequence: CASSFVRATNEKLFF. CDR3 DNA sequence: TGCGCCAGCAGCTTTGTCAGAGCAACTAATGAAAAACTGTTTTTT.

This chain joins TRBV21-1 and TRBJ1-3. TRBV21-1 is assigned pseudogene status. The CDR3 spans 17 residues. The CDR3 region is CASSKEEGSDSGNTIYF. The DNA of the CDR3 is TGTGCCAGCAGCAAAGAGGAGGGGTCCGACTCTGGAAACACCATATATTTT.

V and J are TRBV5-1 and TRBJ2-2; tentative D call: TRBD1 (6 bases). CDR3 length equals 14 residues. With 0 bases removed from V and 6 bases from J, the gap between germline ends came to 9 bases. Germline loops: CDR1 SGHRS, CDR2 YFSETQ. The CDR3 loop is CASSLARGPGELFF. CDR3 DNA: TGCGCCAGCAGCTTGGCCAGGGGTCCCGGGGAGCTGTTTTTT. Full variable domain (rest looked up from reference TRBV5-1 and TRBJ2-2): KAGVTQTPRYLIKTRGQQVTLSCSPISGHRSVSWYQQTPGQGLQFLFEYFSETQRNKGNFPGRFSGRQFSNSRSEMNVSTLELGDSALYLCASSLARGPGELFFGEGSRLTVL.

The V and J genes are TRBV7-9 and TRBJ2-1, with 12 bases lining up with TRBD2. The V gene's germline CDR1 is SEHNR and CDR2 FQNEAQ (reference sequence). The CDR3 runs 16 residues. The V segment lost 3 bases and the J segment 7 bases; nucleotides outside the gene matches: 7. CDR3 nucleotides: TGTGCCAGCAGCTTCCGACTAGCGGGAGTGTTAAATGAGCAGTTCTTC. This sequence encodes CASSFRLAGVLNEQFF. Full variable domain (remainder filled in from reference TRBV7-9 and TRBJ2-1): DTGVSQNPRHKITKRGQNVTFRCDPISEHNRLYWYRQTLGQGPEFLTYFQNEAQLEKSRLLSDRFSAERPKGSFSTLEIQRTEQGDSAMYLCASSFRLAGVLNEQFFGPGTRLTVL.

V and J are TRBV15 and TRBJ2-5, with a tentative D call TRBD1 (6 bases). Trimming took off 5 bases at V and 1 base at J, with 11 bases between the two ends. The germline gives CDR1 LNHNV, CDR2 YYDKDF (reference sequence). The CDR3 runs 14 residues. The DNA of the CDR3 is TGTGCCACCAGCGCCACAGGGCGCCAAGAGACCCAGTACTTC. Its translation is CATSATGRQETQYF.

The chain combines TRBV4-1 with TRBJ2-7; maybe TRBD1 (5 bases). The CDR3 totals 13 residues. Germline loops: CDR1 MGHRA, CDR2 YSYEKL. V lost 2 bases to trimming and J lost 1 base, with 6 bases between them. CDR3 amino acids: CASSQRQSYEQYF. The CDR3 region has the DNA TGCGCCAGCAGCCAAAGACAGTCCTACGAGCAGTACTTC.

The J gene is TRBJ2-3, the V gene TRBV15; possibly TRBD2 for D (6 bases). The V end lost 0 bases, the J end lost 3 bases, and 25 bases lay between the germline ends. This CDR3 is 20 amino acids long. In germline, CDR1 is LNHNV, CDR2 YYDKDF (reference sequence). The CDR3 is CATSREVADYAGMHTDTQYF. The CDR3 region has the DNA TGTGCCACCAGCAGAGAGGTGGCGGACTACGCCGGAATGCATACAGATACGCAGTATTTT.

The chain employs TRBV10-3 and TRBJ1-1, with 10 bases lining up with TRBD1. Per the germline V gene, CDR1 is ENHRY and CDR2 is SYGVKD. The CDR3 runs 13 residues. Trimming cost V 10 bases and J 1 base; bases outside gene matches: 3. The CDR3 is CATGQGTNTEAFF. The CDR3 coding sequence is TGTGCCACGGGACAGGGGACGAACACTGAAGCTTTCTTT.

The chain is built from TRBV2 and TRBJ2-1, with TRBD2 matching 13 bases. Germline CDR1 and CDR2: SNHLY and FYNNEI. The CDR3 runs to 13 residues. J gave up 5 bases and V 9 bases, and 1 base lay outside the gene matches. CDR3 amino acids: CARGTSGNNEQFF. The CDR3 region has the DNA TGTGCCAGGGGGACTAGCGGGAACAATGAGCAGTTCTTC.

This CDR3 is CASRGGTFGSYNEQFF. CDR3 in DNA: TGTGCCAGCAGGGGAGGGACTTTCGGATCCTACAATGAGCAGTTCTTC. V usage is TRBV2 and J usage is TRBJ2-1; TRBD2 matches 7 bases. The V gene end was trimmed by 6 bases and the J gene end by 1 base; junction bases not matched to a gene: 9. Germline CDR1 is SNHLY and CDR2 is FYNNEI. The CDR3 is 16 residues long.

The chain links TRBV14 to TRBJ1-2; D perhaps matches TRBD1 (6 bases). CDR3 length: 13 amino acids. The germline gives CDR1 SGHDN, CDR2 FVKESK. The V gene lost 4 bases and the J gene lost 5 bases, with 11 bases spanning the gap. CDR3 in DNA: TGTGCCAGCAGCCGAGGACAGCATTATGGCTACACCTTC. Protein product: CASSRGQHYGYTF.

The chain employs TRBV18 and TRBJ2-3; 13 nucleotides align to TRBD2. The CDR3 totals 18 residues. CDR1 and CDR2 from the germline V gene are KGHSH and LQKENI. The J segment lost 2 bases and the V segment lost 2 bases, leaving 7 bases of the junction unmatched. CDR3 nucleotides: TGTGCCAGCTCACCAGGGACTAGCGGGACAGGGGTCACAGATACGCAGTATTTT. Amino acids: CASSPGTSGTGVTDTQYF.

The rearrangement joins TRBV30 to TRBJ2-5; no clear D. The CDR3 runs to 12 residues. CDR1 is GTSNPN, CDR2 SVGIG, per germline (reference sequence). Deletions cut 2 bases from V and 2 bases from J, with 6 bases between. CDR3 loop: CAWSPLQETQYF. CDR3 nucleotide sequence: TGTGCCTGGAGTCCCCTACAAGAGACCCAGTACTTC.

The chain links TRBV7-9 to TRBJ2-7; 10 bases are shared with TRBD2. V dropped 5 bases and J dropped 0; count of bases not matched to a gene: 4. This CDR3 has 15 amino acids. From germline, CDR1 is SEHNR and CDR2 FQNEAQ (reference sequence). The CDR3 spells CASSVGLASSYEQYF. The DNA of the CDR3 is TGTGCCAGCAGCGTGGGACTAGCGAGCTCCTACGAGCAGTACTTC.

The DNA for the CDR3 is TGCGCCAGCAGCCAATACACCAGCGGTGGCTACACCTTC. Residues: CASSQYTSGGYTF. The rearrangement uses TRBV4-1 and TRBJ1-2; D gene ambiguous. Germline CDR1 is MGHRA and CDR2 is YSYEKL. The CDR3 runs 13 residues. V was trimmed by 2 bases and J by 7 bases, leaving 11 bases between them.

The chain recombines TRBV5-4 with TRBJ2-5; D call uncertain. The CDR3 totals 13 residues. With 4 bases removed from V and 5 bases from J, the gap between germline ends came to 12 bases. Germline loops: CDR1 SGHNT, CDR2 YYREEE (reference sequence). In nucleotides, the CDR3 is TGTGCCAGCAGCCGTTTCGGATACGAGACCCAGTACTTC. It translates to CASSRFGYETQYF. Drawing the rest from reference TRBV5-4 and TRBJ2-5, the complete variable domain is ETGVTQSPTHLIKTRGQQVTLRCSSQSGHNTVSWYQQALGQGPQFIFQYYREEENGRGNFPPRFSGLQFPNYSSELNVNALELDDSALYLCASSRFGYETQYFGPGTRLLVL.

V usage is TRBV7-8 and J usage is TRBJ2-1; D not certain. The length of the CDR3 is 16 residues. The germline V and J ends were trimmed by 1 base and 8 bases, with 18 bases remaining between them. The germline V gene encodes CDR1 SGHVS and CDR2 FQNEAQ. CDR3 bases: TGTGCCAGCAGCTTAGATCTCGGTGACTCGTTCGATGAGCAGTTCTTC. Residues: CASSLDLGDSFDEQFF.

This clone appeared a single time. The chain combines TRBV7-6 with TRBJ2-7, with 7 bases that match TRBD1. From germline, CDR1 is SGHVS and CDR2 FNYEAQ. CDR3 length: 14 residues. Germline trimming cut 5 bases from V and 5 bases from J; bases unmatched to any gene: 9. The CDR3 DNA reads TGTGCCAGCAGCAGGACAGGAGCTTTTAACGAGCAGTACTTC. Translation: CASSRTGAFNEQYF.

The chain has TRBV7-9 and TRBJ2-1; 15 bases are a match to TRBD2. J gave up 7 bases and V 4 bases, and 2 bases lay outside the gene matches. The CDR3 has 15 residues. Germline assignment: CDR1 SEHNR and CDR2 FQNEAQ (reference sequence). The CDR3 spells CASSYGTSGRNEQFF. In DNA, the CDR3 is TGTGCCAGCAGCTATGGGACTAGCGGGAGGAATGAGCAGTTCTTC.

In nucleotides, the CDR3 is TGTGCCAGCAGATCTAGGCAGGGGCCAGATACGCAGTATTTT. It encodes CASRSRQGPDTQYF. The chain couples TRBV27 to TRBJ2-3; D perhaps matches TRBD1 (6 bases). The CDR3 is 14 amino acids. V was shortened by 6 bases and J by 4 bases, with 14 bases between the two germline ends. Germline loops: CDR1 MNHEY, CDR2 SMNVEV (reference sequence).

This clone came up once. The V gene is TRBV7-8, the J gene TRBJ2-1; 11 bases are a match to TRBD2. This CDR3 has 15 amino acids. V gave up 5 bases and J gave up 5 bases; unmatched junction bases: 5. CDR1 SGHVS and CDR2 FQNEAQ come from the germline V gene. Here the CDR3 reads CASSMGLAENNEQFF. The CDR3 bases are TGTGCCAGCAGCATGGGACTAGCGGAAAACAATGAGCAGTTCTTC.

V usage is TRBV4-1 and J usage is TRBJ2-7; a possible D gene is TRBD2 (5 bases). The CDR3 is made up of 14 amino acids. Germline CDR1 MGHRA, CDR2 YSYEKL. Trimming removed 0 bases at V and 3 bases at J, with 9 bases between. The CDR3 spells CASSQDEGSYEQYF. CDR3 coding DNA: TGCGCCAGCAGCCAAGACGAAGGGAGCTACGAGCAGTACTTC.

The V gene is TRBV9, the J gene TRBJ2-1; TRBD2 matches 7 bases. The J segment lost 3 bases and the V segment lost 4 bases, leaving 16 bases of the junction unmatched. The germline CDR1 and CDR2 sequences are SGDLS and YYNGEE. The CDR3 spans 18 residues. The CDR3 here is CASSTHPGGLADYNEQFF. The CDR3 DNA reads TGTGCCAGCAGCACCCATCCGGGTGGGCTAGCGGACTACAATGAGCAGTTCTTC.